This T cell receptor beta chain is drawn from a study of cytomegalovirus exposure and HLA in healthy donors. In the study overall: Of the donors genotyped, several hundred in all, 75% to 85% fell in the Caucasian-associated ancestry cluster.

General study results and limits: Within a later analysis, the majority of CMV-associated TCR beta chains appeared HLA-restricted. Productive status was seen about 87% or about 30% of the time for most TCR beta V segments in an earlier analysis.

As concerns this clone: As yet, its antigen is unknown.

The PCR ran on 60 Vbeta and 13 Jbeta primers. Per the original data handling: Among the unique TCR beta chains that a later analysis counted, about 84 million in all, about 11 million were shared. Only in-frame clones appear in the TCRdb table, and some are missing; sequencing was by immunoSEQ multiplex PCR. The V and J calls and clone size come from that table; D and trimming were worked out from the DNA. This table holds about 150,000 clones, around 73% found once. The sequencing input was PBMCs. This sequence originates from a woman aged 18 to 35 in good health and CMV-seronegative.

CDR3 bases: TGTGCCAGCAGACCCAGCCGGTGGGACAGGGCAGACGAGCAGTACTTC. Amino acids: CASRPSRWDRADEQYF. The chain employs TRBV7-9 and TRBJ2-5; 9 nucleotides agree with TRBD1. The DNA end is more similar to TRBJ2-7, so the J call may be wrong. This CDR3 is 16 amino acids long. CDR1 and CDR2 (germline): SEHNR, FQNEAQ (reference sequence).